This T cell receptor (beta chain) appears in the sequencing data of a study of cytomegalovirus exposure and HLA in healthy donors. Study-level points and caveats: In a later analysis, 17,000 or so TCR beta sequences were associated with HLA alleles at 0.05 false discovery rate. Researchers catalogued about 160 TCR beta chains as cytomegalovirus-associated.

Comment on this clone: Antigen specificity is unknown.

The PCR used 60 Vbeta and 13 Jbeta primers. The repertoire was sequenced with immunoSEQ multiplex PCR; TCRdb's copy has only in-frame clones and lacks some. The table includes more than 150,000 clones, around 82% detected once. Sequencing used PBMCs. The source is a boy younger than 10 in good health and CMV-seronegative.

The CDR3 DNA follows: TGTGCCAGCACCCCTGCAGATACGCAGTATTTT. It codes for CASTPADTQYF. The chain links TRBV2 to TRBJ2-3; D is ambiguous. Trimming took off 7 bases at V and 4 bases at J, with 6 bases between the two ends. This CDR3 is 11 amino acids long. In germline, CDR1 is SNHLY, CDR2 FYNNEI.